Each of the 24 T cell receptor beta chains below was sequenced from the same sample in a study of preoperative IRX-2 immunotherapy in early breast cancer. This sample's treatment: preoperative locoregional IRX-2 cytokine immunotherapy. The data were produced by immunoSEQ multiplex PCR, yet TCRdb's version contains in-frame clones alone and is incomplete. The data show over 25,000 clones, 83% seen once. Sequences were derived from lymph node tissue, sampled from a patient treated with IRX-2 immunotherapy. The receptors stem from a human donor with breast cancer.

The chain carries TRBV9 and TRBJ2-3; D may be TRBD1 or TRBD2 (5 bases each). The CDR3 is 13 residues long. CDR1 and CDR2 from the germline V gene are SGDLS and YYNGEE. Trimming shortened V by 5 bases and J by 6 bases, and 13 bases separated the two germline ends. CDR3 loop: CASSGGRPDTQYF. As DNA, the CDR3 is TGTGCCAGCAGTGGGGGACGTCCGGATACGCAGTATTTT.

The chain employs TRBV15 and TRBJ2-7, with a tentative D call TRBD2 (6 bases). V dropped 1 base and J dropped 0 bases, with 10 bases sitting between them. Germline V gene lookup returns CDR1 LNHNV and CDR2 YYDKDF (reference sequence). The CDR3 is 15 amino acids. In DNA form, the CDR3 reads TGTGCCACCAGCAGAGGTACGCGGGGCTCCTACGAGCAGTACTTC. Protein sequence: CATSRGTRGSYEQYF. The full variable domain, rest sourced from reference TRBV15 and TRBJ2-7, is DAMVIQNPRYQVTQFGKPVTLSCSQTLNHNVMYWYQQKSSQAPKLLFHYYDKDFNNEADTPDNFQSRRPNTSFCFLDIRSPGLGDTAMYLCATSRGTRGSYEQYFGPGTRLTVT.

The genes are TRBV15 and TRBJ1-2, with TRBD1 as a possible D gene (5 bases). V was clipped by 0 bases and J by 1 base, with 12 bases between them. The germline CDR1 and CDR2 sequences are LNHNV and YYDKDF (reference sequence). This CDR3 has 16 residues. The CDR3 sequence: CATSREPGKHNYGYTF. Written as DNA, the CDR3 is TGTGCCACCAGCAGAGAGCCAGGGAAACATAACTATGGCTACACCTTC.

The sample holds one count of this clone. The CDR3 spells CSVASAQETQYF. The CDR3 nucleotides are TGCAGCGTTGCGTCAGCCCAAGAGACCCAGTACTTC. This chain connects TRBV29-1 to TRBJ2-5; no firm D call. There are 12 residues in the CDR3. Germline values: CDR1 SQVTM, CDR2 ANQGSEA. V was cut by 4 bases and J by 1 base, with 7 bases left in between.

The chain has TRBV19 and TRBJ1-5; TRBD1 agrees at 7 bases. The CDR3 loop spans 12 amino acids. V trimming: 11 bases; J trimming: 7 bases; junction bases outside the gene matches: 8. Germline V gene data show CDR1 as LNHDA and CDR2 as SQIVND (reference sequence). The chain's CDR3 is CASNRGEQPQHF. Here the CDR3 DNA reads TGTGCCTCCAACAGGGGAGAGCAGCCCCAGCATTTT.

The gene calls are TRBV6-8 and TRBJ1-1; D gene ambiguous. Germline values: CDR1 MNHGY, CDR2 SAAAGT. V was trimmed by 10 bases and J by 0 bases, leaving 12 bases between them. The CDR3 covers 13 residues. In DNA form, the CDR3 reads TGTGCCATCAGGTCACACCTGAACACTGAAGCTTTCTTT. Translation: CAIRSHLNTEAFF.

The chain employs TRBV29-1 and TRBJ2-7; D ambiguous. V was cut by 3 bases and J by 6 bases, with 12 bases left in between. The CDR3 is 12 residues long. Looked up from germline, CDR1 is SQVTM and CDR2 is ANQGSEA. The CDR3 is CSVDVDGIEQYF. DNA of the CDR3: TGCAGCGTTGACGTGGACGGAATCGAGCAGTACTTC.

The V gene is TRBV18, the J gene TRBJ2-5, with D hard to call. V was cut by 0 bases and J by 2 bases, with 10 bases left in between. The CDR3 is 15 residues long. Germline CDR1 KGHSH, CDR2 LQKENI. The CDR3 here is CASSPPRSGQETQYF. The CDR3 bases are TGTGCCAGCTCACCACCCAGATCGGGTCAAGAGACCCAGTACTTC. The whole variable domain, filled in from reference TRBV18 and TRBJ2-5, reads NAGVMQNPRHLVRRRGQEARLRCSPMKGHSHVYWYRQLPEEGLKFMVYLQKENIIDESGMPKERFSAEFPKEGPSILRIQQVVRGDSAAYFCASSPPRSGQETQYFGPGTRLLVL.

This rearrangement joins TRBV11-3 to TRBJ1-2; 8 bases match TRBD1. Looked up from germline, CDR1 is SGHNT and CDR2 is YENEEA. V lost 2 bases to trimming and J lost 2 bases; unmatched junction nucleotides: 4. The CDR3 runs to 15 residues. The CDR3 nucleotides are TGTGCCAGCAGCTTAAGCAGGGGGCAAAACTATGGCTACACCTTC. Encoded protein: CASSLSRGQNYGYTF. Using reference TRBV11-3 and TRBJ1-2 for the parts outside the CDR3, the full variable domain is EAGVVQSPRYKIIEKKQPVAFWCNPISGHNTLYWYLQNLGQGPELLIRYENEEAVDDSQLPKDRFSAERLKGVDSTLKIQPAELGDSAVYLCASSLSRGQNYGYTFGSGTRLTVV.

V usage is TRBV18 and J usage is TRBJ2-1, with 9 bases lining up with TRBD1. Germline loops: CDR1 KGHSH, CDR2 LQKENI. The trim removed 4 bases at V and 5 bases at J, leaving 6 bases unmatched. The CDR3 contains 15 residues. The CDR3 DNA is TGTGCCAGCTCACGCCGGGACAGGGCGAACAATGAGCAGTTCTTC. Translated: CASSRRDRANNEQFF.

The chain employs TRBV6-8 and TRBJ1-2; TRBD1 matches 7 bases. Germline CDR1 MNHGY, CDR2 SAAAGT. The CDR3 extends over 17 amino acids. Trimming took 5 bases from V and 4 from J; bases not matched to a gene: 16. The CDR3 is CASSLSTHTGAGYGYTF. CDR3 nucleotide sequence: TGTGCCAGCAGTCTTTCCACACATACAGGGGCGGGCTATGGCTACACCTTC.

This chain connects TRBV28 to TRBJ2-2, with TRBD1 matching 9 bases. The CDR3 is 15 residues long. The germline gives CDR1 MDHEN, CDR2 SYDVKM. J lost 7 bases, V lost 3 bases, and 6 bases had no gene match. The CDR3 nucleotides read TGTGCCAGCAGTTTTCCACAGGGGGCGTTCGGGGAGCTGTTTTTT. It yields the protein CASSFPQGAFGELFF.

In regard to this clone: Relative to the germline gene, one junction end is altered; a read error may explain this. V usage is TRBV19 and J usage is TRBJ1-3, with D hard to call. The CDR3 extends over 13 amino acids. CDR1 is LNHDA, CDR2 SQIVND, per germline (reference sequence). CDR3 nucleotide sequence: TGTACCAGTAGTATCCCCTCTGGAAACACCATATATTTT. Encoded protein: CTSSIPSGNTIYF.

The chain recombines TRBV7-5 with TRBJ1-1. TRBV7-5 is deemed a pseudogene. The length of the CDR3 is 14 residues. CDR3 nucleotide sequence: TGTGCCAGCAGCCAAACACTGGTGAACACTGAAGCTTTCTTT. It encodes CASSQTLVNTEAFF.

This chain links TRBV18 with TRBJ2-7; TRBD1 or TRBD2 may be the D gene (5 bases each). Germline V gene sequence: CDR1 KGHSH, CDR2 LQKENI. The germline V and J ends were trimmed by 3 bases and 2 bases, with 11 bases remaining between them. The CDR3 totals 14 residues. Here the CDR3 reads CASSPGTGPYEQYF. CDR3 DNA: TGTGCCAGCTCACCCGGGACGGGGCCCTACGAGCAGTACTTC.

The gene calls are TRBV28 and TRBJ1-1, with D uncertain. CDR3 length: 15 amino acids. Germline assignment: CDR1 MDHEN and CDR2 SYDVKM. The germline V and J ends were trimmed by 2 bases and 6 bases, with 16 bases remaining between them. CDR3 protein: CASSLPATKIAEAFF. The CDR3 DNA reads as TGTGCCAGCAGTTTACCAGCGACCAAGATCGCTGAAGCTTTCTTT.

The chain has TRBV18 and TRBJ2-7, with TRBD2 as a possible D gene (6 bases). V lost 3 bases to trimming and J lost 3 bases, with 18 bases between them. The CDR3 extends over 16 amino acids. Germline lookup yields CDR1 KGHSH and CDR2 LQKENI. CDR3 in DNA: TGTGCCAGCTCACCCCCCCGGGGGTCCAGAGACTACGAGCAGTACTTC. Translating gives CASSPPRGSRDYEQYF. Looking up the rest from reference TRBV18 and TRBJ2-7 gives the full variable domain: NAGVMQNPRHLVRRRGQEARLRCSPMKGHSHVYWYRQLPEEGLKFMVYLQKENIIDESGMPKERFSAEFPKEGPSILRIQQVVRGDSAAYFCASSPPRGSRDYEQYFGPGTRLTVT.

The CDR3 loop reads CASSWTVLDTEAFF. In DNA, the CDR3 is TGTGCCAGTAGTTGGACAGTATTGGACACTGAAGCTTTCTTT. The chain links TRBV19 to TRBJ1-1; TRBD1 is a possible D gene (6 bases). The germline V gene encodes CDR1 LNHDA and CDR2 SQIVND (reference sequence). The CDR3 totals 14 residues. Trimming left V 5 bases short and J 3 bases short, with 13 bases between.

The rearrangement uses TRBV19 and TRBJ1-3; D might be TRBD1 (6 bases). V lost 6 bases and J 1 base, leaving 10 bases between the germline ends. This CDR3 region has 14 residues. Germline lookup yields CDR1 LNHDA and CDR2 SQIVND (reference sequence). The CDR3: CASRKGGSGNTIYF. The CDR3 DNA follows: TGTGCCAGTAGGAAAGGGGGGTCTGGAAACACCATATATTTT.

The rearrangement links TRBV15 to TRBJ2-3; no definite D call. The CDR3 loop spans 16 amino acids. Germline values: CDR1 LNHNV, CDR2 YYDKDF (reference sequence). Trimming took off 0 bases at V and 2 bases at J, with 12 bases between the two ends. Here the CDR3 DNA reads TGTGCCACCAGCAGAGATTTGGCAGTGGCCACAGATACGCAGTATTTT. It is translated as CATSRDLAVATDTQYF.

This clone appeared a few times. CDR3 region: CASGTGWTEAFF. CDR3 DNA sequence: TGTGCCAGCGGAACAGGGTGGACTGAAGCTTTCTTT. This chain connects TRBV19 to TRBJ1-1; TRBD1 might be the D (6 bases). The CDR3 covers 12 residues. Trimming took 9 bases from V and 5 from J, leaving 13 bases between them. The V gene's germline CDR1 is LNHDA and CDR2 SQIVND (reference sequence).

This clone was found once. This sequence joins TRBV12-5 and TRBJ1-1; D gene unclear. CDR1 and CDR2 (germline): LGHNT, FRNRAP. The CDR3 contains 13 residues. Between the trimmed V and J ends, which lost 1 base and 5 bases, there was a span of 8 bases. CDR3 in amino acids: CASGLGVRTEAFF. The CDR3 coding sequence is TGTGCTAGTGGTTTGGGGGTCCGGACTGAAGCTTTCTTT.

V is TRBV28 and J is TRBJ1-5; no clear D gene. In germline, CDR1 is MDHEN, CDR2 SYDVKM. The CDR3 is 14 amino acids. Trimming took off 5 bases at V and 1 base at J, with 9 bases between the two ends. For the CDR3, the DNA is TGTGCCAGCAGTACCAGGTTCAGCAATCAGCCCCAGCATTTT. Protein sequence: CASSTRFSNQPQHF.

The chain couples TRBV22-1 to TRBJ2-3; the table calls TRBD1, which could not be checked here. TRBV22-1 is a pseudogene segment. CDR3 size: 14 residues. For the CDR3, the DNA is TGTGCCAGCAGTTTTAGACAGTTCCCAGATACGCAGTATTTT. This gives the protein CASSFRQFPDTQYF.